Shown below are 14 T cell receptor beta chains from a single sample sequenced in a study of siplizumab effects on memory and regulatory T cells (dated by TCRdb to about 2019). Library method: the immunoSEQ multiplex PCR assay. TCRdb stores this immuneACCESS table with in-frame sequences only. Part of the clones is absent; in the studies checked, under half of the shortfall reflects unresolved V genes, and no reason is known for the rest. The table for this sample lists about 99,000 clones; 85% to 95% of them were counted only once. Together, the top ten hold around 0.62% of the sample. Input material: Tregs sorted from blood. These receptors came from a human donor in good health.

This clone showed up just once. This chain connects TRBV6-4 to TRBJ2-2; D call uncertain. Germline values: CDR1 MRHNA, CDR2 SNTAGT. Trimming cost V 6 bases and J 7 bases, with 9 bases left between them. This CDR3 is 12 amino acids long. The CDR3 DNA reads TGTGCCAGCAGGGGGAATTTCGGGGAGCTGTTTTTT. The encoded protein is CASRGNFGELFF.

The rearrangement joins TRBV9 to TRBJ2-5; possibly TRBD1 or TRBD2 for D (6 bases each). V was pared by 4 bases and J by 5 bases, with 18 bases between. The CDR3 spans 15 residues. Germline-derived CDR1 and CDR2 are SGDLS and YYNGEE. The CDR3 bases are TGTGCCAGCAGCACCACACAGGGAGGTAGGGAGACCCAGTACTTC. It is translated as CASSTTQGGRETQYF.

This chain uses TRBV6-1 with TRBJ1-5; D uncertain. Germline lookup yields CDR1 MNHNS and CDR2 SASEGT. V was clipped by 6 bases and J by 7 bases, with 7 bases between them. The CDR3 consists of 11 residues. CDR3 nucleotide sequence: TGTGCCAGCAGAACGAACCAGCCCCAGCATTTT. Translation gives CASRTNQPQHF.

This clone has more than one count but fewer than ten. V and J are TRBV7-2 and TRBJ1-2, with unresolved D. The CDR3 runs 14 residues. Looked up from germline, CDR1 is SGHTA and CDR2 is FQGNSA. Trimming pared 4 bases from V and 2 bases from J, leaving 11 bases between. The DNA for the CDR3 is TGTGCCAGCAGCTCCATAGACGGGAACTATGGCTACACCTTC. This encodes CASSSIDGNYGYTF.

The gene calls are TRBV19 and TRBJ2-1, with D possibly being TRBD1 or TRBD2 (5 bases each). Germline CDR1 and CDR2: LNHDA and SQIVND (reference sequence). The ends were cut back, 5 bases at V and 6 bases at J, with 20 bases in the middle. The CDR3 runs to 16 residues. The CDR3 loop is CASSGGWGSLGNEQFF. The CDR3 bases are TGTGCCAGTAGTGGCGGATGGGGGAGTCTGGGCAATGAGCAGTTCTTC.

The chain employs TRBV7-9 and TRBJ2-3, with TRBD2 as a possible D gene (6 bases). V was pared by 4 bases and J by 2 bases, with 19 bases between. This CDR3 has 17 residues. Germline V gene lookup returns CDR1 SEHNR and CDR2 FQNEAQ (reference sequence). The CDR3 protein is CASSSPPGRGITDTQYF. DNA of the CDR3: TGTGCCAGCAGCTCCCCCCCCGGACGGGGGATCACAGATACGCAGTATTTT.

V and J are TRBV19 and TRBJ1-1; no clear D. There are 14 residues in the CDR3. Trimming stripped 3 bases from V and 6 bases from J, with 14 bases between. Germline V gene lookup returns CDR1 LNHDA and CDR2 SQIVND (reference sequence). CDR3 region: CASSMVIYPSEAFF. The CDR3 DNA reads TGTGCCAGTAGTATGGTGATTTACCCCTCTGAAGCTTTCTTT.

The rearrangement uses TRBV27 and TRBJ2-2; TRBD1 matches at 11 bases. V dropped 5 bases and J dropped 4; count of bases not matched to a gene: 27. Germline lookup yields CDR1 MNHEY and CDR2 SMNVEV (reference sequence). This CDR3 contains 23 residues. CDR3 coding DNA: TGTGCCAGCAGTCCCGCGAACCCCCGCCGGGACAGGGGGGGTCTTTGGAGCACCGGGGAGCTGTTTTTT. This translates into CASSPANPRRDRGGLWSTGELFF.

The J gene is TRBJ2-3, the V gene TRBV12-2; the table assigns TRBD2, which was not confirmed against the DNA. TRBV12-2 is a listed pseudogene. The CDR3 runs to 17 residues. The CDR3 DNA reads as TGTGCAAGTCGCTCCCCCCGTGGGCGGGGATGCACAGATACGCAGTATTTT. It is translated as CASRSPRGRGCTDTQYF.

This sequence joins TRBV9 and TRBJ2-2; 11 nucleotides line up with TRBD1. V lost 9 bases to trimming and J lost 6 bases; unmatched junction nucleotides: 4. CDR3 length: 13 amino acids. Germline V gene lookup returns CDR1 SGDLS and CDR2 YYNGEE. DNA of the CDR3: TGTGCCACGGGACAGGGGGTTTCCGGGGAGCTGTTTTTT. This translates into CATGQGVSGELFF.

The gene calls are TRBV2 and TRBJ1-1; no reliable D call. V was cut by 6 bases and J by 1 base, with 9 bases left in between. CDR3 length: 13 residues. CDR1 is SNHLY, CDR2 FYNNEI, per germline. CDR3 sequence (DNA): TGTGCCAGCAGACCAACATGGAACACTGAAGCTTTCTTT. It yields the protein CASRPTWNTEAFF. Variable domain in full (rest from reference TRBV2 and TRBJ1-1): EPEVTQTPSHQVTQMGQEVILRCVPISNHLYFYWYRQILGQKVEFLVSFYNNEISEKSEIFDDQFSVERPDGSNFTLKIRSTKLEDSAMYFCASRPTWNTEAFFGQGTRLTVV.

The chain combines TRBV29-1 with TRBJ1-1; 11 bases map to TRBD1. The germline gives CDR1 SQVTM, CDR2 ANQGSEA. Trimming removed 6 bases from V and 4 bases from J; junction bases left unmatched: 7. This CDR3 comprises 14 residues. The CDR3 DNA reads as TGCAGCGTAGAGAGGACAGGGGGCATCACTGAAGCTTTCTTT. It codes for CSVERTGGITEAFF.

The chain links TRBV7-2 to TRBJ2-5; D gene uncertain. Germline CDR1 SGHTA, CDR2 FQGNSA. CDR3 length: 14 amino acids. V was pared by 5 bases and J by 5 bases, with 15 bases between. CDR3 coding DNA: TGTGCCAGCAGCCCTGAGGCATCCCGGGAGACCCAGTACTTC. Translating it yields CASSPEASRETQYF.

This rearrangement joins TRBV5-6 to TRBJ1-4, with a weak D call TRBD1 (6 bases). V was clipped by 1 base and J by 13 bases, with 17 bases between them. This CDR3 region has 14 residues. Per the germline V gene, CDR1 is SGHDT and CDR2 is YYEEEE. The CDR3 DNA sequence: TGTGCCAGCAGCTTGAGGCAGGGGAGTTCACCACTGTTTTTT. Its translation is CASSLRQGSSPLFF. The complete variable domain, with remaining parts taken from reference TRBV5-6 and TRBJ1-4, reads DAGVTQSPTHLIKTRGQQVTLRCSPKSGHDTVSWYQQALGQGPQFIFQYYEEEERQRGNFPDRFSGHQFPNYSSELNVNALLLGDSALYLCASSLRQGSSPLFFGSGTQLSVL.